The 21 T cell receptor beta chains in this list originate from one sample, sequenced in a study of shared clonotypes between healthy human individuals. Sequencing used immunoSEQ multiplex PCR; TCRdb keeps in-frame clones, though not all of them. The data show roughly 490,000 clones, around 80% seen once. The sequenced material came from PBMCs. These receptors were collected from a woman aged 40 to 50 in good health. Some clones in this sample may be carry-over from other donors' samples.

The genes are TRBV5-1 and TRBJ2-7; D gene ambiguous. The CDR3 has 14 amino acids. Trimming stripped 3 bases from V and 1 base from J, with 11 bases between. The germline CDR1 and CDR2 sequences are SGHRS and YFSETQ. The CDR3 coding sequence is TGCGCCAGCAGCTGGGGTGACACTTCCTACGAGCAGTACTTC. Protein product: CASSWGDTSYEQYF.

This clone was seen more than once but under ten times. The J gene is TRBJ2-3, the V gene TRBV10-1; no firm D call. CDR1 is WNHNN, CDR2 SYGVQD, per germline (reference sequence). The length of the CDR3 is 13 residues. V was shortened by 7 bases and J by 2 bases, with 10 bases between the two germline ends. This CDR3 reads CASKDPNTDTQYF. The CDR3 DNA reads TGCGCCAGCAAGGACCCTAACACAGATACGCAGTATTTT.

This clone is medium-sized. This chain uses TRBV6-4 with TRBJ2-1, with 9 positions matching TRBD2. V was clipped by 2 bases and J by 8 bases; unmatched bases: 7. Germline V gives CDR1 MRHNA, CDR2 SNTAGT. The CDR3 sequence is 15 residues long. The CDR3 sequence is CASSDDAGGQDEQFF. CDR3 bases: TGTGCCAGCAGTGACGACGCGGGAGGGCAGGATGAGCAGTTCTTC.

The CDR3 protein is CATSTLAGATDTQYF. CDR3 DNA: TGTGCCACCAGTACCTTAGCGGGGGCCACAGATACGCAGTATTTT. The chain combines TRBV15 with TRBJ2-3, with 9 bases identical to TRBD2. J was trimmed by 2 bases and V by 6 bases; bases with no gene match: 6. CDR1 and CDR2 (germline): LNHNV, YYDKDF (reference sequence). This CDR3 contains 15 residues.

V is TRBV6-5 and J is TRBJ2-7; 10 bases fit TRBD1. CDR3 length equals 15 residues. CDR1 is MNHEY, CDR2 SVGAGI, per germline. With 0 bases clipped from V and 3 bases from J, the junction kept 2 bases outside the gene matches. The CDR3 DNA sequence: TGTGCCAGCAGTTACTCTTGGACAGGGGGCTACGAGCAGTACTTC. Protein sequence: CASSYSWTGGYEQYF.

The gene calls are TRBV30 and TRBJ1-2, with TRBD1 as a possible D gene (5 bases). V was cut by 4 bases and J by 7 bases, with 19 bases left in between. The CDR3 runs 14 residues. Germline CDR1 is GTSNPN and CDR2 is SVGIG (reference sequence). The CDR3 coding sequence is TGTGCCTGGAATATCGCGGGGAGGGGTGGTGGCTACACCTTC. This codes for CAWNIAGRGGGYTF.

About this clone: The sample contains more than one DNA sequence encoding this CDR3. This chain uses TRBV18 with TRBJ2-7, with a weak D call TRBD2 (5 bases). The CDR3 has 13 amino acids. Trimming stripped 3 bases from V and 6 bases from J, with 12 bases between. Germline V gene data show CDR1 as KGHSH and CDR2 as LQKENI. CDR3 residues: CASSPGREREQYF. The CDR3 bases are TGTGCCAGCTCACCGGGAAGGGAGCGCGAGCAGTACTTC. Full variable domain (rest looked up from reference TRBV18 and TRBJ2-7): NAGVMQNPRHLVRRRGQEARLRCSPMKGHSHVYWYRQLPEEGLKFMVYLQKENIIDESGMPKERFSAEFPKEGPSILRIQQVVRGDSAAYFCASSPGREREQYFGPGTRLTVT.

This clone has a single count. A read error is likely here: a far larger clone is one base away. This sequence joins TRBV30 and TRBJ2-5, with D perhaps matching TRBD1 or TRBD2 (5 bases each). The CDR3 is 13 residues long. The V gene's germline CDR1 is GTSNPN and CDR2 SVGIG (reference sequence). With 3 bases removed from V and 5 bases from J, the gap between germline ends came to 13 bases. CDR3 in amino acids: CAWSPGARETQYF. CDR3 bases: TGTGCCTGGAGCCCCGGGGCGCGGGAGACCCAGTACTTC.

The rearrangement links TRBV10-3 to TRBJ2-7, with a weak D call TRBD1 (6 bases). V lost 3 bases, J lost 2 bases, and 8 bases lay in between. CDR3 size: 13 residues. CDR1 is ENHRY and CDR2 is SYGVKD in the germline V gene. For the CDR3, the DNA is TGTGCCATCAGTGAAGGGACACCCTACGAGCAGTACTTC. Its protein product is CAISEGTPYEQYF.

The J gene is TRBJ1-3, the V gene TRBV30; the match to TRBD1 covers 11 bases. The CDR3 is 15 amino acids. J lost 2 bases, V lost 5 bases, and 5 bases had no gene match. Germline V lookup: CDR1 GTSNPN, CDR2 SVGIG (reference sequence). The DNA for the CDR3 is TGTGCCTGGGGGGGACAGGGGGTTGCTGGAAACACCATATATTTT. This encodes CAWGGQGVAGNTIYF.

The gene calls are TRBV6-4 and TRBJ2-3; the D is unclear. Germline lookup yields CDR1 MRHNA and CDR2 SNTAGT. This CDR3 contains 14 residues. V shed 5 bases and J shed 0 bases, with 9 bases lying between them. CDR3 region: CASSPGGSTDTQYF. As DNA, the CDR3 is TGTGCCAGCAGTCCGGGTGGGAGCACAGATACGCAGTATTTT.

The CDR3 reads CASSQNQGGGNTIYF. The CDR3 nucleotides are TGTGCCAGCAGCCAAAACCAGGGTGGTGGAAACACCATATATTTT. The gene calls are TRBV14 and TRBJ1-3, with D perhaps matching TRBD1 (5 bases). V was pared by 2 bases and J by 3 bases, with 11 bases between. This CDR3 region has 15 residues. Germline-derived CDR1 and CDR2 are SGHDN and FVKESK.

This clone was seen only once. The chain employs TRBV6-5 and TRBJ2-7; 10 bases agree with TRBD2. The V gene's germline CDR1 is MNHEY and CDR2 SVGAGI. J gave up 6 bases and V 2 bases, and 7 bases lay outside the gene matches. The length of the CDR3 is 15 residues. The CDR3 DNA reads TGTGCCAGCAGTTACAGTGCTAGCGGGAGACTCGAGCAGTACTTC. This translates into CASSYSASGRLEQYF.

This clone was seen a single time. Other DNA sequences from this sample encode an identical CDR3 as well. V and J are TRBV27 and TRBJ2-3; D is unclear. V was pared by 6 bases and J by 0 bases, with 4 bases between. The germline CDR1 and CDR2 sequences are MNHEY and SMNVEV (reference sequence). This CDR3 has 12 amino acids. CDR3 nucleotides: TGTGCCAGCAGGGGTAGCACAGATACGCAGTATTTT. Residues: CASRGSTDTQYF.

This clone was picked up one time. The chain has TRBV11-3 and TRBJ2-7; D not certain. The V gene lost 4 bases and the J gene lost 3 bases, with 7 bases spanning the gap. This CDR3 spans 12 amino acids. CDR1 and CDR2 (germline): SGHNT, YENEEA. In DNA form, the CDR3 reads TGTGCCAGCAGCTACGACGGCTACGAGCAGTACTTC. Its translation is CASSYDGYEQYF. Variable domain in full (rest from reference TRBV11-3 and TRBJ2-7): EAGVVQSPRYKIIEKKQPVAFWCNPISGHNTLYWYLQNLGQGPELLIRYENEEAVDDSQLPKDRFSAERLKGVDSTLKIQPAELGDSAVYLCASSYDGYEQYFGPGTRLTVT.

This clone was seen more than once but under ten times. This chain uses TRBV7-2 with TRBJ1-1; D perhaps matches TRBD1 (6 bases). The germline V gene has CDR1 SGHTA and CDR2 FQGNSA. V lost 6 bases, J lost 3 bases, and 14 bases lay in between. There are 14 residues in the CDR3. DNA for the CDR3: TGTGCCAGCAGTTCAACAGGGCTGGACACTGAAGCTTTCTTT. Encoded protein: CASSSTGLDTEAFF. The full variable domain, its missing parts supplied by reference TRBV7-2 and TRBJ1-1, is GAGVSQSPSNKVTEKGKDVELRCDPISGHTALYWYRQSLGQGLEFLIYFQGNSAPDKSGLPSDRFSAERTGGSVSTLTIQRTQQEDSAVYLCASSSTGLDTEAFFGQGTRLTVV.

This clone was detected a few times. Additional DNA sequences in this sample encode the identical CDR3. The chain employs TRBV18 and TRBJ1-3; D remains ambiguous. CDR3 length equals 15 residues. Germline CDR1 reads KGHSH; CDR2 reads LQKENI. V lost 0 bases, J lost 0 bases, and 6 bases lay in between. The DNA for the CDR3 is TGTGCCAGCTCACCACCGACACTCTCTGGAAACACCATATATTTT. It yields the protein CASSPPTLSGNTIYF.

This clone was counted once. CDR3 nucleotide sequence: TGTGCCAGCTGGCGGTCGGGGGTATCCTACGAGCAGTACTTC. This encodes CASWRSGVSYEQYF. The J gene is TRBJ2-7, the V gene TRBV27, with D perhaps matching TRBD2 (6 bases). The CDR3 contains 14 residues. Trimming cost V 8 bases and J 1 base, with 15 bases left between them. Germline assignment: CDR1 MNHEY and CDR2 SMNVEV (reference sequence).

The sample holds one count of this clone. This chain links TRBV9 with TRBJ2-1; 9 nucleotides match TRBD2. The V gene end was trimmed by 3 bases and the J gene end by 0 bases; junction bases not matched to a gene: 1. The CDR3 totals 15 residues. The germline V gene encodes CDR1 SGDLS and CDR2 YYNGEE. CDR3 sequence (DNA): TGTGCCAGCAGCGAGACTAGCGGCTCCTACAATGAGCAGTTCTTC. Protein: CASSETSGSYNEQFF.

This clone was counted between two and nine times. The chain is built from TRBV29-1 and TRBJ2-1; tentative D call: TRBD2 (6 bases). V shed 5 bases and J shed 5 bases, with 16 bases lying between them. CDR3 length: 14 amino acids. Germline-derived CDR1 and CDR2 are SQVTM and ANQGSEA. This CDR3 is CSVLGSSGDNEQFF. The CDR3 DNA sequence: TGCAGCGTTCTAGGGAGTAGCGGCGACAATGAGCAGTTCTTC.

V is TRBV10-3 and J is TRBJ2-6; D gene ambiguous. Between the trimmed V and J ends, which lost 6 bases and 0 bases, there was a span of 6 bases. This CDR3 is built from 14 residues. CDR1 is ENHRY, CDR2 SYGVKD, per germline. The CDR3: CAIRISSGANVLTF. The CDR3 DNA sequence: TGTGCCATCAGAATAAGCTCTGGGGCCAACGTCCTGACTTTC.